A selection of T cell receptor beta chains follows, all from one sample in a study of molecular identifiers for immune sequencing clone quantification. TCRdb independently ran MiXCR on the PCR reads; one entry per CDR3 protein. The table lists about 10,000 distinct CDR3 sequences, 18% of them singletons. Sequenced material: naive CD8+ T cells from blood, with Jurkat cell RNA spiked in. These receptors were collected from a human donor in good health. Some libraries in this study had Jurkat cell RNA spiked in. Both conserved end residues are part of each CDR3. D genes are given only for firm matches. For some rows the clone size is stated as once, few or many, or as a class when expanded; others skip it.

>TRBJ2-3|TRBD1|many|TRBV12-3/TRBV12-4
CASSLAGGIADTQYF
TGTGCCAGCAGTTTAGCAGGGGGCATAGCAGATACGCAGTATTTT
>TRBJ2-7|NA|NA|TRBV5-4
CASSSWNRNYEQYF
TGTGCCAGCAGCTCGTGGAATCGGAACTACGAGCAGTACTTC
>TRBJ2-5|TRBD2|medium-sized|TRBV7-3
CASSLVASGQETQYF
TGTGCCAGCAGCTTAGTGGCTAGCGGACAAGAGACCCAGTACTTC
>TRBJ2-3|NA|medium-sized|TRBV14
CASSQWGPSDTQYF
TGTGCCAGCAGCCAATGGGGTCCTTCGGATACGCAGTATTTT
>TRBJ2-5|NA|medium-sized|TRBV6-6
CASSPINQETQYF
TGTGCCAGCAGCCCTATCAACCAAGAGACCCAGTACTTC
>TRBJ2-1|NA|medium-sized|TRBV4-3
CASSQDQGEVGEFF
TGCGCCAGCAGCCAAGATCAAGGGGAAGTTGGGGAGTTCTTC
>TRBJ1-5|TRBD1|many|TRBV5-3
CARSERQGRSGTPQHF
TGTGCCAGAAGCGAACGACAGGGAAGATCAGGAACGCCCCAGCATTTT
>TRBJ2-4|TRBD2|medium-sized|TRBV11-3
CASSPRLAGATKYF
TGTGCCAGCAGCCCCCGGCTAGCGGGAGCCACTAAGTACTTC
>TRBJ2-1|TRBD2|many|TRBV28
CASRQSDSAGGKQFF
TGTGCCAGCAGACAATCCGATTCGGCGGGAGGGAAGCAGTTCTTC
>TRBJ2-7|NA|medium-sized|TRBV6-5
CASSYSRGGGLEQYF
TGTGCCAGCAGTTACTCGAGGGGGGGAGGTCTGGAGCAGTACTTC
>TRBJ2-7|NA|few|TRBV19
CASSPTGFGHYEQYF
TGTGCCAGTAGCCCAACAGGGTTTGGGCACTACGAGCAGTACTTC
>TRBJ2-3|NA|few|TRBV2
CASSALVRSTDTQYF
TGTGCCAGCAGTGCGCTAGTGAGGTCCACAGATACGCAGTATTTT
>TRBJ2-3|NA|medium-sized|TRBV11-2
CASSSGGGGTDTQYF
TGTGCCAGCAGTTCGGGGGGCGGGGGTACGGATACGCAGTATTTT
>TRBJ2-7|NA|medium-sized|TRBV18
CASSPGPEQYF
TGTGCCAGCTCACCCGGGCCCGAGCAGTACTTC
>TRBJ2-2|NA|NA|TRBV6-5
CASSYFSIHNSVTGELFF
TGTGCCAGCAGTTACTTTTCCATCCACAATTCAGTCACCGGGGAGCTGTTTTTT
>TRBJ2-1|TRBD1|many|TRBV5-6
CASSAQGAVDEQFF
TGTGCCAGCAGCGCGCAGGGGGCGGTCGATGAGCAGTTCTTC
>TRBJ2-1|TRBD2|many|TRBV4-2
CASSLDWPSGDNEQFF
TGTGCCAGCAGCCTCGATTGGCCTAGCGGGGACAATGAGCAGTTCTTC
>TRBJ2-7|NA|medium-sized|TRBV18
CASSATGRGYDEQYF
TGTGCCAGCTCAGCAACAGGGAGAGGGTATGACGAGCAGTACTTC
>TRBJ2-6|NA|medium-sized|TRBV27
CASSFTGANVLTF
TGTGCCAGCAGTTTTACTGGGGCCAACGTCCTGACTTTC
>TRBJ1-5|TRBD1|medium-sized|TRBV28
CASSSSGTGDYSNQPQHF
TGTGCCAGCAGTTCTTCCGGGACAGGGGACTATAGCAATCAGCCCCAGCATTTT
>TRBJ2-3|TRBD2|medium-sized|TRBV7-2
CASTLAGVSDTQYF
TGTGCCAGCACCCTAGCGGGAGTATCAGATACGCAGTATTTT
>TRBJ1-1|NA|medium-sized|TRBV9
CASSVERTGLNTEAFF
TGTGCCAGCAGCGTAGAACGTACAGGCCTTAACACTGAAGCTTTCTTT
>TRBJ2-5|NA|many|TRBV11-1
CASSLSVGRDSYQETQYF
TGTGCCAGCAGCTTATCGGTCGGCAGAGACTCGTACCAAGAGACCCAGTACTTC
>TRBJ2-7|NA|medium-sized|TRBV11-2
CASTPSGDEQYF
TGTGCCAGCACCCCTTCAGGGGACGAGCAGTACTTC
>TRBJ2-7|NA|many|TRBV5-1
CASSLELAAFYEQYF
TGCGCCAGCAGCTTGGAGTTAGCGGCGTTCTACGAGCAGTACTTC
>TRBJ1-1|NA|medium-sized|TRBV30
CAWTDAEEAGFF
TGTGCCTGGACCGACGCTGAGGAGGCTGGTTTCTTT
>TRBJ2-5|NA|many|TRBV4-1
CASSPKASGGPGETQYF
TGCGCCAGCAGCCCAAAAGCCAGCGGCGGGCCGGGAGAGACCCAGTACTTC
>TRBJ1-2|NA|many|TRBV6-1
CASPSGWTHGYTF
TGTGCCAGCCCATCAGGGTGGACACATGGCTACACCTTC
>TRBJ2-7|TRBD2|NA|TRBV6-5
CASSYSGRYYEQYF
TGTGCCAGCAGTTATTCCGGGAGGTACTACGAGCAGTACTTC
>TRBJ1-5|NA|NA|TRBV21-1
CAISKGHTDRQTLQDQPQHF
TGTGCCATCAGCAAGGGGCACACGGACCGACAAACCTTACAGGATCAGCCCCAGCATTTT
>TRBJ1-1|NA|medium-sized|TRBV6-2/TRBV6-3
CASSRQSTEAFF
TGTGCCAGCAGTCGACAGAGCACTGAAGCTTTCTTT
>TRBJ2-7|NA|medium-sized|TRBV7-2
CASSWGTGAAYEQYF
TGTGCCAGCAGCTGGGGGACGGGAGCGGCCTACGAGCAGTACTTC
>TRBJ1-1|NA|medium-sized|TRBV4-1
CASSPAGALTEAFF
TGCGCCAGCAGCCCCGCCGGGGCCCTCACTGAAGCTTTCTTT
>TRBJ2-5|TRBD2|NA|TRBV6-1
CASFRRGYQETQYF
TGTGCCAGTTTCCGGCGGGGGTACCAAGAGACCCAGTACTTC
>TRBJ2-7|TRBD2|few|TRBV7-9
CASSSPAGGLREQYF
TGTGCCAGCAGCTCGCCGGCGGGAGGGTTACGCGAGCAGTACTTC
>TRBJ2-7|TRBD1|NA|TRBV5-1
CASSPVGDRVYEQYF
TGCGCCAGCAGCCCCGTAGGGGACAGGGTCTACGAGCAGTACTTC
>TRBJ2-3|NA|medium-sized|TRBV25-1
CASSEKGRQAEFTDTQYF
TGTGCCAGCAGTGAAAAGGGTCGGCAGGCCGAATTCACAGATACGCAGTATTTT
>TRBJ1-5|TRBD1|medium-sized|TRBV7-2
CASSLGTGGNQPQHF
TGTGCCAGCAGCTTAGGGACAGGGGGTAATCAGCCCCAGCATTTT
>TRBJ2-7|NA|few|TRBV11-2
CASSRGGEREYF
TGTGCCAGCAGCCGTGGTGGCGAACGGGAGTACTTC
>TRBJ2-3|TRBD2|many|TRBV27
CASSLFGGGTDTQYF
TGTGCCAGCAGTTTGTTTGGGGGGGGGACAGATACGCAGTATTTT
>TRBJ2-1|NA|NA|TRBV24-1
CATSDPGAPEQFF
TGTGCCACCAGTGATCCCGGTGCCCCTGAGCAGTTCTTC
>TRBJ2-1|NA|medium-sized|TRBV28
CASSLSVTEQFF
TGTGCCAGCAGTTTAAGCGTGACTGAGCAGTTCTTC
>TRBJ2-7|NA|many|TRBV4-1
CASSRGALSSYEQYF
TGCGCCAGCAGCCGCGGGGCATTGAGCTCCTACGAGCAGTACTTC
>TRBJ2-1|TRBD2|medium-sized|TRBV4-1
CASSYRTRGIDEQFF
TGCGCCAGCAGCTATCGGACTAGAGGTATCGATGAGCAGTTCTTC
>TRBJ2-3|TRBD2|NA|TRBV14
CASSPELATTDTQYF
TGTGCCAGCAGCCCAGAACTAGCGACCACAGATACGCAGTATTTT
>TRBJ1-2|TRBD1|many|TRBV24-1
CATSDIQGLDGYTF
TGTGCCACCAGTGATATACAGGGGCTAGATGGCTACACCTTC